Below, one TCR beta chain is given with its context. The data derive from a study of T-cell reconstitution after alpha-beta-depleted transplantation in children. The TCRbeta library was prepared with unique molecular identifiers. TCRdb re-derived calls from the PCR reads in MiXCR, one entry per CDR3 protein. The sample contains 750,000 to 950,000 distinct CDR3 sequences, approximately 15% of which appear only once. Between the trimmed V and J ends, which lost 3 bases and 4 bases, there was a span of 9 bases. Germline lookup yields CDR1 MNHEY and CDR2 SMNVEV (reference sequence). CDR3 length: 14 residues.

The chain employs TRBV27 and TRBJ2-2, with D tentatively TRBD1 or TRBD2 (5 bases each). This receptor was identified in a male patient younger than 18 who had a stem cell transplant for acute lymphoblastic leukemia, so the T cells may come from the graft donor. Here the sequenced sample was PBMCs, mostly from graft donor cells, taken 360 days after TCRalphabeta/CD19-depleted stem cell transplant. DNA of the CDR3: TGTGCCAGCAGTTTCAGGGAGAGCACCGGGGAGCTGTTTTTT. Residues: CASSFRESTGELFF.